This entry lists 29 T cell receptor beta chains sequenced from one sample in a study of T cells in Graves' hyperthyroidism and ophthalmopathy. Amplification targeted TCR beta CDR3 regions from RNA transcripts. The study used the HTBI primer set for a first-round RT-PCR of the TCR CDR3. From the multiplex PCR reads, TCRdb called clonotypes with MiXCR, one entry per CDR3 protein. Of around 520,000 distinct CDR3 sequences in the sample, 12% to 15% were seen once. The sequencing sample was made of blood. The receptor set was obtained from a middle-aged woman with Graves' hyperthyroidism.

The V gene is TRBV27, the J gene TRBJ2-3; 11 nucleotides line up with TRBD2. The ends lost 8 bases at V and 2 bases at J; junction bases unmatched: 6. The CDR3 covers 15 residues. Germline CDR1 is MNHEY and CDR2 is SMNVEV (reference sequence). CDR3: CASRRTSGFTDTQYF. For the CDR3, the DNA is TGTGCCAGCCGGAGGACTAGCGGGTTCACAGATACGCAGTATTTT.

In this sample, this clonotype turned up many times. The rearrangement uses TRBV18 and TRBJ1-5, with D hard to call. The V end was cut by 2 bases, the J end by 1 base, with 9 bases between. Germline V gene data show CDR1 as KGHSH and CDR2 as LQKENI. CDR3 size: 15 residues. CDR3 sequence: CASSPLGASNQPQHF. The CDR3 bases are TGTGCCAGCTCACCATTGGGAGCGAGCAATCAGCCCCAGCATTTT.

The CDR3, as DNA: TGCGCCAGCAGCTTGGATCTAGCGGGAGGTCGCAGCACGGCAGATACGCAGTATTTT. This gives the protein CASSLDLAGGRSTADTQYF. V is TRBV5-1 and J is TRBJ2-3; 11 bases map to TRBD2. V dropped 0 bases and J dropped 4; count of bases not matched to a gene: 13. The length of the CDR3 is 19 residues. Germline V lookup: CDR1 SGHRS, CDR2 YFSETQ.

This clonotype was found a few times. The J gene is TRBJ2-7, the V gene TRBV19, with D possibly being TRBD2 (5 bases). The CDR3 spans 14 residues. The germline V and J ends were trimmed by 5 bases and 3 bases, with 14 bases remaining between them. Germline V gene lookup returns CDR1 LNHDA and CDR2 SQIVND (reference sequence). CDR3 region: CASSALGVSYEQYF. For the CDR3, the DNA is TGTGCCAGTAGTGCCCTCGGGGTCAGCTACGAGCAGTACTTC. The variable domain in full, completed from reference TRBV19 and TRBJ2-7, reads DGGITQSPKYLFRKEGQNVTLSCEQNLNHDAMYWYRQDPGQGLRLIYYSQIVNDFQKGDIAEGYSVSREKKESFPLTVTSAQKNPTAFYLCASSALGVSYEQYFGPGTRLTVT.

Ten or more counts support this clonotype. J is TRBJ2-3 and V is TRBV28; D might be TRBD1 or TRBD2, each matching 5 bases. In germline, CDR1 is MDHEN, CDR2 SYDVKM. V lost 2 bases and J 3 bases, leaving 24 bases between the germline ends. This CDR3 comprises 19 residues. CDR3 loop: CASSLTPWQPLGDTDTQYF. The CDR3, as DNA: TGTGCCAGCAGTTTAACCCCCTGGCAGCCCCTGGGGGATACAGATACGCAGTATTTT.

V usage is TRBV20-1 and J usage is TRBJ2-1; 16 bases are shared with TRBD2. Germline V lookup: CDR1 DFQATT, CDR2 SNEGSKA (reference sequence). This CDR3 is 18 amino acids long. V dropped 4 bases and J dropped 2; count of bases not matched to a gene: 8. The DNA of the CDR3 is TGCAGTGCTACGTTTTCCGGGACTAGCGGGAGGGCCTACAATGAGCAGTTCTTC. Translated, it gives CSATFSGTSGRAYNEQFF.

This clonotype was recorded at least ten times. The chain is built from TRBV2 and TRBJ1-1; D is possibly TRBD1 (6 bases). V lost 5 bases and J 1 base, leaving 11 bases between the germline ends. The CDR3 is made up of 14 amino acids. The germline gives CDR1 SNHLY, CDR2 FYNNEI. CDR3 DNA: TGTGCCAGCAGTCAAGGACAGAAGAACACTGAAGCTTTCTTT. Translated: CASSQGQKNTEAFF.

The gene calls are TRBV9 and TRBJ2-1; 11 bases match TRBD2. In germline, CDR1 is SGDLS, CDR2 YYNGEE. J lost 4 bases, V lost 0 bases, and 3 bases had no gene match. The CDR3 is 16 residues long. For the CDR3, the DNA is TGTGCCAGCAGCGTAGAGGGACTAGCGGCTTACAATGAGCAGTTCTTC. It is translated as CASSVEGLAAYNEQFF.

This clonotype was detected many times. The gene calls are TRBV29-1 and TRBJ2-1; 9 nucleotides agree with TRBD2. V lost 2 bases and J lost 5; bases outside the gene matches: 7. This CDR3 comprises 15 residues. CDR1 and CDR2 (germline): SQVTM, ANQGSEA. The DNA for the CDR3 is TGCAGCGTTGAACGTAGCGGGGGAATTAACAATGAGCAGTTCTTC. This translates into CSVERSGGINNEQFF.

The chain has TRBV4-1 and TRBJ2-7; a weak D match, TRBD2 (5 bases). The CDR3 covers 15 residues. The germline V gene encodes CDR1 MGHRA and CDR2 YSYEKL. The ends were cut back, 4 bases at V and 5 bases at J, with 18 bases in the middle. The CDR3 DNA reads TGCGCCAGCAGCCCCCAGGTTGGCGGGCTCCACGAGCAGTACTTC. It is translated as CASSPQVGGLHEQYF.

This clonotype has at least ten counts. V gene TRBV6-1 combines with J gene TRBJ1-1, with D unresolved. The ends were cut back, 6 bases at V and 3 bases at J, with 26 bases in the middle. This CDR3 is built from 18 residues. Germline V CDR1 and CDR2: MNHNS, SASEGT. CDR3 DNA: TGTGCCAGCAGATACAAATATGCCCCGGGTCAGATCGACACTGAAGCTTTCTTT. Amino acid sequence: CASRYKYAPGQIDTEAFF.

This clonotype appeared a few times. The V call is TRBV7-7, the J call TRBJ2-2; a possible D gene is TRBD1 (6 bases). Looked up from germline, CDR1 is SSHAT and CDR2 is FNYEAQ (reference sequence). There are 15 residues in the CDR3. The CDR3 DNA reads as TGTGCTAGTCGGGACGGGACACAGAACACCGGGGAGCTGTTTTTT. Its protein is CASRDGTQNTGELFF.

This clonotype appeared many times. J is TRBJ2-2 and V is TRBV3-1, with D possibly matching TRBD2 (5 bases). This CDR3 region has 14 residues. Per the germline V gene, CDR1 is LGHDT and CDR2 is YNNKEL (reference sequence). Trimming left V 2 bases short and J 2 bases short, with 6 bases between. CDR3 protein: CASSQPGNTGELFF. The CDR3 nucleotides read TGTGCCAGCAGCCAACCGGGAAACACCGGGGAGCTGTTTTTT.

This clonotype occurred many times. The rearrangement uses TRBV7-8 and TRBJ2-5; the match to TRBD2 covers 15 bases. CDR1 SGHVS and CDR2 FQNEAQ come from the germline V gene. This CDR3 has 19 amino acids. V lost 3 bases and J lost 0; bases outside the gene matches: 8. The CDR3 spells CASSFLGTSGRFYQETQYF. The CDR3 DNA reads as TGTGCCAGCAGCTTCTTAGGGACTAGCGGGAGGTTCTACCAAGAGACCCAGTACTTC.

This chain's CDR3 is CASNVGQGIQYF. CDR3 in DNA: TGTGCCAGCAACGTGGGACAAGGTATTCAGTACTTC. V is TRBV28 and J is TRBJ2-4; possible D gene TRBD1, 6 bases. V was trimmed by 7 bases and J by 10 bases, leaving 14 bases between them. The CDR3 contains 12 residues. CDR1 is MDHEN and CDR2 is SYDVKM in the germline V gene. The whole variable domain, remainder taken from reference TRBV28 and TRBJ2-4, is DVKVTQSSRYLVKRTGEKVFLECVQDMDHENMFWYRQDPGLGLRLIYFSYDVKMKEKGDIPEGYSVSREKKERFSLILESASTNQTSMYLCASNVGQGIQYFGAGTRLSVL.

In this sample, this clonotype turned up many times. The V and J genes are TRBV10-3 and TRBJ2-7; the match to TRBD1 covers 8 bases. The CDR3 extends over 14 amino acids. Germline loops: CDR1 ENHRY, CDR2 SYGVKD. Unmatched junction bases numbered 10, after V lost 6 bases and J lost 6 bases. The CDR3: CAIRLGQEYGEQYF. The CDR3 nucleotides are TGTGCCATCAGACTGGGACAGGAATACGGCGAGCAGTACTTC.

The table lists this clonotype with many counts. The chain recombines TRBV5-4 with TRBJ2-3; 7 positions match TRBD1. Looked up from germline, CDR1 is SGHNT and CDR2 is YYREEE (reference sequence). This CDR3 region has 14 residues. With V trimmed by 2 bases and J by 2 bases, 2 bases remained unmatched. The CDR3 is CASSLQGNTDTQYF. The CDR3, as DNA: TGTGCCAGCAGCTTACAGGGGAACACAGATACGCAGTATTTT. The full variable domain, rest sourced from reference TRBV5-4 and TRBJ2-3, is ETGVTQSPTHLIKTRGQQVTLRCSSQSGHNTVSWYQQALGQGPQFIFQYYREEENGRGNFPPRFSGLQFPNYSSELNVNALELDDSALYLCASSLQGNTDTQYFGPGTRLTVL.

V gene TRBV5-1 combines with J gene TRBJ2-3, with 7 bases that match TRBD1. Germline CDR1 is SGHRS and CDR2 is YFSETQ. The CDR3 covers 16 residues. After removal of 0 bases from V and 1 base from J, the junction contained 5 bases not matched to a gene. The CDR3 loop reads CASSLALDRRTDTQYF. CDR3 bases: TGCGCCAGCAGCTTGGCCCTGGACAGGCGCACAGATACGCAGTATTTT.

This clonotype occurred a few times. The chain combines TRBV6-5 with TRBJ2-7, with a weak D call TRBD1 (6 bases). V was clipped by 0 bases and J by 2 bases, with 17 bases between them. Germline V gene data show CDR1 as MNHEY and CDR2 as SVGAGI. CDR3 length: 17 amino acids. DNA of the CDR3: TGTGCCAGCAGTTACTCTACATTTAACAGGGTCCCCTACGAGCAGTACTTC. This gives the protein CASSYSTFNRVPYEQYF.

This clonotype was counted between two and nine times. The chain is built from TRBV28 and TRBJ1-5; no firm D call. The ends were cut back, 8 bases at V and 3 bases at J, with 17 bases in the middle. This CDR3 region has 15 residues. CDR1 and CDR2 from the germline V gene are MDHEN and SYDVKM. The CDR3 spells CASLRRLTPNQPQHF. Here the CDR3 DNA reads TGTGCCAGCCTCCGGAGGCTGACCCCCAATCAGCCCCAGCATTTT.

Ten or more counts support this clonotype. This chain links TRBV30 with TRBJ2-5; D is uncertain. Per germline, CDR1 GTSNPN and CDR2 SVGIG (reference sequence). The CDR3 runs 12 residues. The V gene lost 0 bases and the J gene lost 9 bases, with 11 bases spanning the gap. CDR3 nucleotides: TGTGCCTGGAGTGTCCTGCTTGACTCCCAGTACTTC. Its translation: CAWSVLLDSQYF.

This clonotype appeared a few times. The rearrangement uses TRBV28 and TRBJ2-6; D may correspond to TRBD1 or TRBD2 (5 bases each). The germline V and J ends were trimmed by 3 bases and 0 bases, with 12 bases remaining between them. The CDR3 runs to 17 residues. Germline CDR1 reads MDHEN; CDR2 reads SYDVKM. In nucleotides, the CDR3 is TGTGCCAGCAGTTTTCCAGCAGGGAGCTCTGGGGCCAACGTCCTGACTTTC. This translates into CASSFPAGSSGANVLTF.

About this clonotype: The CDR3 does not end in the conserved phenylalanine or tryptophan, so this is likely a read error. The J gene is TRBJ2-3, the V gene TRBV12-3 or TRBV12-4; D is ambiguous. This CDR3 is built from 13 residues. Trimming cost V 6 bases and J 1 base, with 8 bases left between them. The CDR3 sequence is CASSLSRTDTQYL. CDR3 coding DNA: TGTGCCAGCAGCCTCTCACGCACAGATACGCAGTATTTA.

The sample holds many counts of this clonotype. Here the CDR3 DNA reads TGTGCCAGCCAGAAGGATCCGGACAGAAACTATAGCAATCAGCCCCAGCATTTT. It translates to CASQKDPDRNYSNQPQHF. This chain connects TRBV28 to TRBJ1-5, with a tentative D call TRBD1 (6 bases). V was cut by 8 bases and J by 0 bases, with 23 bases left in between. Germline V gene data show CDR1 as MDHEN and CDR2 as SYDVKM. The CDR3 consists of 18 residues. Complete variable domain (other parts from reference TRBV28 and TRBJ1-5): DVKVTQSSRYLVKRTGEKVFLECVQDMDHENMFWYRQDPGLGLRLIYFSYDVKMKEKGDIPEGYSVSREKKERFSLILESASTNQTSMYLCASQKDPDRNYSNQPQHFGDGTRLSIL.

The rearrangement joins TRBV20-1 to TRBJ2-7; possible D gene TRBD2, 6 bases. V lost 0 bases and J lost 2, with 14 bases in between. The CDR3 covers 15 residues. Germline CDR1 is DFQATT and CDR2 is SNEGSKA (reference sequence). CDR3 nucleotides: TGCAGTGCTAGAGATGAGGGCGGGGAGGCCTACGAGCAGTACTTC. This encodes CSARDEGGEAYEQYF.

This clonotype was detected a few times. V and J are TRBV5-1 and TRBJ2-2; 9 nucleotides line up with TRBD1. V was pared by 2 bases and J by 5 bases, with 4 bases of the junction left unmatched. Germline CDR1 and CDR2: SGHRS and YFSETQ. CDR3 length: 15 residues. The CDR3 nucleotides are TGCGCCAGCAGCTTAGGGGACAGGGTGACCGGGGAGCTGTTTTTT. Translation: CASSLGDRVTGELFF.

This clonotype occurred a few times. The V call is TRBV4-1, the J call TRBJ2-5; D is perhaps TRBD2 (5 bases). CDR1 is MGHRA, CDR2 YSYEKL, per germline. This CDR3 has 17 residues. Trimming left V 5 bases short and J 0 bases short, with 19 bases between. The CDR3 DNA follows: TGCGCCAGCAGCGCCGGGCCCTGGGCGGGCGACCAAGAGACCCAGTACTTC. It translates to CASSAGPWAGDQETQYF.

The CDR3 bases are TGTGCCAGCAATCGGGCGGACTACGAGCAGTACTTC. This gives the protein CASNRADYEQYF. The chain employs TRBV28 and TRBJ2-7, with D unresolved. The CDR3 sequence is 12 residues long. Trimming took off 7 bases at V and 3 bases at J, with 10 bases between the two ends. Germline loops: CDR1 MDHEN, CDR2 SYDVKM.

The chain uses TRBV5-8 and TRBJ2-5; no clear D. The length of the CDR3 is 14 residues. Germline V gene data show CDR1 as SGHTS and CDR2 as YDEGEE. The V gene lost 4 bases and the J gene lost 0 bases, with 10 bases spanning the gap. The CDR3 DNA sequence: TGTGCCAGCAGCCTCCAATTGTACCAAGAGACCCAGTACTTC. Protein product: CASSLQLYQETQYF.